This T cell receptor (beta chain) was captured in a study of glioma-infiltrating T cells. Findings and caveats of the study: Non-neoplastic patients had below-expected tissue-blood divergence, while all gliomas exceeded expectation.

This clonotype was detected a few times. Its antigen is as yet unknown. TCR alpha and beta CDR3 regions were amplified from RNA using iRepertoire nested multiplex PCR. TCRdb called the multiplex PCR reads again in MiXCR, with one record for every CDR3 protein. The sample includes about 12,000 distinct CDR3 sequences, more than 25% of them seen just once. The sequenced material came from glioma tissue, nonneoplastic brain tissue, or PBMCs (not recorded which). The TCR originated in a human donor with low-grade glioma or glioblastoma, undergoing nonglioma brain surgery, or in good health (not recorded which).

In DNA, the CDR3 is TGCGCCAGCAGCTTGGTTTCAGAGAACACTGAAGCTTTCTTT. Protein product: CASSLVSENTEAFF. The chain joins TRBV5-1 to TRBJ1-1; D not certain. This CDR3 region has 14 residues. Trimming took 0 bases from V and 1 from J, leaving 7 bases between them. CDR1 and CDR2 from the germline V gene are SGHRS and YFSETQ.